This is a list of T cell receptor beta chains from one sample in a study of T cell repertoires in cytomegalovirus infection. Antigen specificity for these receptors is unknown. TCRdb passed the reads through MiXCR, listing each CDR3 protein once. The top ten clones hold 13% of a sample with about 920,000 distinct CDR3 sequences, about 33% of them seen once. The specimen comprised cultured CD8+ T cells from PBMCs, sampled from culture after CMV antigen stimulation. Receptors were obtained from a human donor in good health (CMV status not recorded). Some clones in this sample may be carry-over from other donors' samples. Both conserved end residues are part of each CDR3. The D gene is left open where the match is weak. Clone size is given for some rows only: seen once, a few or many times, or a class if the clone is expanded.

V: TRBV24-1
J: TRBJ2-1
D: TRBD2
size: few
CDR3: CATSDTLLTSGGDINRDEQFF
DNA: TGTGCCACCAGTGATACGCTCCTGACTAGCGGGGGGGACATTAATAGGGATGAGCAGTTCTTC

V: TRBV5-6
J: TRBJ2-1
D: TRBD2
size: NA
CDR3: CASSHRLAPLNEQFF
DNA: TGTGCCAGCAGCCATAGACTAGCTCCGCTTAATGAGCAGTTCTTC

V: TRBV2
J: TRBJ2-5
D: TRBD1
size: few
CDR3: CASSSHRDRGDQETQYF
DNA: TGTGCCAGCAGCTCACACCGGGACAGGGGAGACCAAGAGACCCAGTACTTC

V: TRBV28
J: TRBJ2-1
D: NA
size: NA
CDR3: CASSFEQGYNEQFF
DNA: TGTGCCAGCAGTTTCGAGCAGGGCTACAATGAGCAGTTCTTC

V: TRBV11-3
J: TRBJ2-2
D: TRBD2
size: NA
CDR3: CASSPWTSGGRNTGELFF
DNA: TGTGCCAGCAGCCCCTGGACTAGCGGGGGGCGAAACACCGGGGAGCTGTTTTTT

V: TRBV27
J: TRBJ1-5
D: NA
size: NA
CDR3: CASSLGGIRPNQPQHF
DNA: TGTGCCAGCAGTTTAGGGGGGATACGGCCGAATCAGCCCCAGCATTTT

V: TRBV7-2
J: TRBJ1-1
D: NA
size: many
CDR3: CASSAGAGNTEAFF
DNA: TGTGCCAGCAGCGCAGGGGCGGGGAACACTGAAGCTTTCTTT

V: TRBV5-6
J: TRBJ2-3
D: TRBD2
size: many
CDR3: CASSWQAGPTDTQYF
DNA: TGTGCCAGCAGCTGGCAAGCGGGGCCCACAGATACGCAGTATTTT

V: TRBV27
J: TRBJ2-4
D: TRBD1
size: once
CDR3: CASSGRQGSIQYF
DNA: TGTGCCAGCAGTGGACGACAGGGGTCCATTCAGTACTTC

V: TRBV10-3
J: TRBJ2-2
D: TRBD1
size: NA
CDR3: CAISGGQLTGELFF
DNA: TGTGCCATCAGTGGGGGACAGCTGACCGGGGAGCTGTTTTTT

V: TRBV7-6
J: TRBJ1-5
D: TRBD1
size: few
CDR3: CASSGTGNQPQHF
DNA: TGTGCCAGCAGTGGGACAGGGAACCAGCCCCAGCATTTT

V: TRBV3-1
J: TRBJ2-3
D: TRBD2
size: once
CDR3: CASSQDLLAGVTDTQYF
DNA: TGTGCCAGCAGCCAAGATCTGCTAGCGGGAGTGACAGATACGCAGTATTTT

V: TRBV19
J: TRBJ1-6
D: TRBD1
size: NA
CDR3: CASSPQGGNSPLHF
DNA: TGTGCCAGTAGTCCACAGGGGGGGAATTCACCCCTCCACTTT

V: TRBV6-6
J: TRBJ2-3
D: TRBD2
size: few
CDR3: CASSPLRGGSSDTQYF
DNA: TGTGCCAGCAGTCCATTGCGGGGGGGCTCTTCAGATACGCAGTATTTT

V: TRBV7-9
J: TRBJ1-2
D: TRBD1
size: many
CDR3: CASSFGQGRYGYTF
DNA: TGTGCCAGCAGCTTCGGACAGGGGCGCTATGGCTACACCTTC

V: TRBV20-1
J: TRBJ2-1
D: NA
size: NA
CDR3: CSARDRLLASDEQFF
DNA: TGCAGTGCTAGAGATCGGTTGCTAGCATCAGATGAGCAGTTCTTC

V: TRBV7-9
J: TRBJ2-7
D: NA
size: many
CDR3: CASSPGQGLFYEQYF
DNA: TGTGCCAGCAGCCCAGGGCAGGGTCTCTTCTACGAGCAGTACTTC

V: TRBV6-1
J: TRBJ2-7
D: TRBD1
size: many
CDR3: CASSELGQGIYEQYF
DNA: TGTGCCAGCAGTGAGCTGGGACAGGGAATCTACGAGCAGTACTTC

V: TRBV20-1
J: TRBJ2-4
D: NA
size: NA
CDR3: CSARDTTAKNIQYF
DNA: TGCAGTGCTAGAGATACCACGGCCAAAAACATTCAGTACTTC

V: TRBV28
J: TRBJ1-2
D: TRBD1
size: NA
CDR3: CASSLYALTGGLGYTF
DNA: TGTGCCAGCAGTTTATACGCCCTGACAGGGGGCTTAGGCTACACCTTC

V: TRBV27
J: TRBJ2-1
D: NA
size: NA
CDR3: CASSPWVVNNEQFF
DNA: TGTGCCAGCAGTCCCTGGGTGGTCAACAATGAGCAGTTCTTC

V: TRBV12-5
J: TRBJ2-7
D: TRBD1
size: NA
CDR3: CASGLSPGQGNEQYF
DNA: TGTGCTAGTGGTTTGAGTCCGGGACAGGGCAACGAGCAGTACTTC

V: TRBV2
J: TRBJ2-5
D: NA
size: once
CDR3: CASRGSHETQYF
DNA: TGTGCCTCACGGGGCAGCCATGAGACCCAGTACTTC

V: TRBV10-3
J: TRBJ2-3
D: TRBD2
size: few
CDR3: CAIRHFLAGQSTDTQYF
DNA: TGTGCCATCAGACACTTCCTAGCGGGACAAAGCACAGATACGCAGTATTTT

V: TRBV2
J: TRBJ2-7
D: NA
size: NA
CDR3: CASLASYEQYF
DNA: TGTGCCAGCCTGGCATCCTACGAGCAGTACTTC

V: TRBV7-9
J: TRBJ2-1
D: NA
size: few
CDR3: CASSLPLGALNEQFF
DNA: TGTGCCAGCAGCTTACCCCTTGGGGCCCTCAATGAGCAGTTCTTC

V: TRBV27
J: TRBJ1-4
D: TRBD1
size: NA
CDR3: CASSHGTAYNEKLFF
DNA: TGTGCCAGCAGTCACGGGACAGCATATAATGAAAAACTGTTTTTT

V: TRBV29-1
J: TRBJ2-1
D: TRBD1
size: once
CDR3: CSVSGTGVPGEQFF
DNA: TGCAGCGTTTCCGGGACAGGGGTTCCTGGGGAGCAGTTCTTC

V: TRBV7-2
J: TRBJ2-3
D: TRBD2
size: NA
CDR3: CASSPGLAGPRDTQYF
DNA: TGTGCCAGCAGCCCAGGACTAGCGGGGCCGAGAGATACGCAGTATTTT

V: TRBV28
J: TRBJ2-5
D: NA
size: once
CDR3: CASSLSEYQETQYF
DNA: TGTGCCAGCAGTTTGTCTGAGTACCAAGAGACCCAGTACTTC

V: TRBV10-3
J: TRBJ2-2
D: NA
size: once
CDR3: CAIRATVTGELFF
DNA: TGTGCCATCAGGGCAACAGTTACCGGGGAGCTGTTTTTT

V: TRBV7-2
J: TRBJ2-7
D: NA
size: many
CDR3: CASISGYEQYF
DNA: TGTGCCAGCATAAGCGGCTACGAGCAGTACTTC

V: TRBV19
J: TRBJ1-1
D: NA
size: few
CDR3: CASSIDTANTEAFF
DNA: TGTGCCAGTAGTATAGATACAGCGAACACTGAAGCTTTCTTT

V: TRBV5-5
J: TRBJ2-3
D: NA
size: NA
CDR3: CASSGSFTDTQYF
DNA: TGTGCCAGCTCGGGGAGCTTCACAGATACGCAGTATTTT

V: TRBV6-6
J: TRBJ1-5
D: NA
size: NA
CDR3: CASSYLEGDPQPQHF
DNA: TGTGCCAGCAGTTACTTGGAGGGGGATCCTCAGCCCCAGCATTTT

V: TRBV9
J: TRBJ2-1
D: TRBD2
size: NA
CDR3: CASSGGVGSYNEQFF
DNA: TGTGCCAGCAGTGGGGGGGTGGGCTCCTACAATGAGCAGTTCTTC

V: TRBV7-9
J: TRBJ2-7
D: NA
size: many
CDR3: CASSSGGRYEQYF
DNA: TGTGCCAGCAGCTCTGGGGGACGTTACGAGCAGTACTTC

V: TRBV5-1
J: TRBJ1-1
D: NA
size: NA
CDR3: CASSWGTSYTEAFF
DNA: TGCGCCAGCAGCTGGGGGACGAGCTACACTGAAGCTTTCTTT

V: TRBV2
J: TRBJ2-1
D: TRBD1
size: NA
CDR3: CASTGTGEPYNEQFF
DNA: TGTGCCAGCACTGGGACAGGGGAACCCTACAATGAGCAGTTCTTC

V: TRBV4-3
J: TRBJ2-1
D: NA
size: few
CDR3: CASSQDAGWGPLRGEQFF
DNA: TGCGCCAGCAGCCAGGATGCCGGGTGGGGCCCCCTCCGGGGTGAGCAGTTCTTC

V: TRBV13
J: TRBJ1-2
D: NA
size: few
CDR3: CASSYRSHNYGYTF
DNA: TGTGCCAGCAGTTACAGGAGCCACAACTATGGCTACACCTTC

V: TRBV28
J: TRBJ2-5
D: TRBD1
size: NA
CDR3: CASRYDRGRETQYF
DNA: TGTGCCAGCAGATACGACAGGGGGCGGGAGACCCAGTACTTC

V: TRBV6-2/TRBV6-3
J: TRBJ1-2
D: NA
size: NA
CDR3: CASRKLRSYTF
DNA: TGTGCCAGCAGAAAATTAAGGAGCTACACCTTC

V: TRBV19
J: TRBJ1-2
D: NA
size: few
CDR3: CASSNWTAKGYTF
DNA: TGTGCCAGTAGTAATTGGACAGCGAAGGGCTACACCTTC

V: TRBV5-5
J: TRBJ2-1
D: NA
size: few
CDR3: CASSSGALGEQFF
DNA: TGTGCCAGCAGCTCGGGAGCTTTGGGCGAGCAGTTCTTC

V: TRBV15
J: TRBJ2-1
D: TRBD2
size: NA
CDR3: CATNRRGLAGGQPEQFF
DNA: TGTGCCACCAACAGGAGGGGGCTAGCGGGGGGGCAGCCTGAGCAGTTCTTC

V: TRBV24-1
J: TRBJ2-7
D: NA
size: few
CDR3: CATSDQLQGSEQYF
DNA: TGTGCCACCAGTGACCAGTTACAGGGTTCCGAGCAGTACTTC

V: TRBV7-6
J: TRBJ1-2
D: TRBD1
size: NA
CDR3: CVSSPSPHRGNGYTF
DNA: TGTGTCAGCAGCCCCTCCCCCCACAGGGGGAATGGCTACACCTTC

V: TRBV7-2
J: TRBJ1-2
D: NA
size: NA
CDR3: CAGSSQGTMMGGGYTF
DNA: TGTGCCGGCAGCTCCCAGGGCACAATGATGGGGGGTGGCTACACCTTC

V: TRBV5-4
J: TRBJ2-7
D: NA
size: NA
CDR3: CASSFRADEQYF
DNA: TGTGCGAGCAGCTTCCGTGCGGACGAGCAGTACTTC

V: TRBV12-3/TRBV12-4
J: TRBJ2-1
D: NA
size: NA
CDR3: CASSFWVLAAGVPQSSYNEQFF
DNA: TGTGCCAGCAGTTTTTGGGTTCTAGCGGCAGGGGTTCCCCAAAGCTCCTACAATGAGCAGTTCTTC

V: TRBV7-2
J: TRBJ1-1
D: NA
size: many
CDR3: CASRVYLSNTEAFF
DNA: TGTGCCAGCAGAGTCTACCTATCGAACACTGAAGCTTTCTTT

V: TRBV7-2
J: TRBJ2-1
D: NA
size: many
CDR3: CASSLAASPGPKGEQFF
DNA: TGTGCCAGCAGCTTAGCGGCGTCTCCGGGCCCAAAGGGTGAGCAGTTCTTC

V: TRBV29-1
J: TRBJ2-1
D: TRBD2
size: NA
CDR3: CSVELGITTVAGGHNEQFF
DNA: TGCAGCGTTGAATTGGGGATTACGACTGTAGCGGGTGGACACAATGAGCAGTTTTTC